This T cell receptor beta chain originates from a study of T cell responses to AZD1222 COVID-19 vaccine. Findings and limits, study-wide: Regions left unmutated in variants are reportedly the target of nearly half of spike-specific TCRs. Baseline serology detected seropositivity in only a handful of AZD1222 recipients.

Details on this clone: Antigen: not known.

Profiled with immunoSEQ multiplex PCR; TCRdb holds only in-frame clones, not every one. Here the sample spans 130,000 or so clones, over 90% being singletons. The V gene end was trimmed by 3 bases and the J gene end by 8 bases; junction bases not matched to a gene: 6. Germline V CDR1 and CDR2: SNHLY, FYNNEI. The CDR3 has 13 amino acids. The rearrangement joins TRBV2 to TRBJ1-2; TRBD1 aligns across 7 bases. Here the sequenced sample was peripheral blood, taken on day 0 of AZD1222 vaccination. This sequence originates from an adult in good health. CDR3 in DNA: TGTGCCAGCAGTGAGGACAGGCCGACAGGCTACACCTTC. It codes for CASSEDRPTGYTF.